This paragraph covers one T cell receptor beta chain sequence. The junction does not match germline at one end; this may be a read error. This specimen belongs to a study of T cells after somatic rescue of genetic block. The germline CDR1 and CDR2 sequences are KGHSH and LQKENI. This CDR3 region has 15 residues. Some clones are missing from TCRdb's copy, which holds only in-frame ones; the method was immunoSEQ multiplex PCR. Altogether about 72,000 clones are present, just over 90% being singletons, with the ten largest covering roughly 2.9%. The gene calls are TRBV18 and TRBJ2-2; D gene ambiguous. Sequenced material: peripheral blood mononuclear cells (PBMCs). This TCR was sampled from a young man. The CDR3 spells CASSPQNSRGGELFF. The CDR3 DNA reads TGTGCCAGCTCGCCACAGAACTCAAGAGGCGGGGAGCTGTTTTTT. Complete variable domain (other parts from reference TRBV18 and TRBJ2-2): NAGVMQNPRHLVRRRGQEARLRCSPMKGHSHVYWYRQLPEEGLKFMVYLQKENIIDESGMPKERFSAEFPKEGPSILRIQQVVRGDSAAYFCASSPQNSRGGELFFGEGSRLTVL.